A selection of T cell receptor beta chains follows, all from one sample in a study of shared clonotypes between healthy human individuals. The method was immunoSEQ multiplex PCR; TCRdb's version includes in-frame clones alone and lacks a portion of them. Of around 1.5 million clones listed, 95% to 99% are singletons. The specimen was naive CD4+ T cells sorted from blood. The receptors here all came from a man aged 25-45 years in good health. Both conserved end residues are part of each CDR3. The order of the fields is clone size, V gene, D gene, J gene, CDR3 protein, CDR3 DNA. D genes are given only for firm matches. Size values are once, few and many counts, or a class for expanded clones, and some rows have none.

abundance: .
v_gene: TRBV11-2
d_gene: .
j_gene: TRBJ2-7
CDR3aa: CASRLASTYEQYF
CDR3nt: TGTGCCAGCAGACTTGCCTCGACCTACGAGCAGTACTTC

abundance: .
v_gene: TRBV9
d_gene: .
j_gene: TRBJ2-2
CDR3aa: CASSVSPANTGELFF
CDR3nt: TGTGCCAGCAGCGTATCCCCCGCCAACACCGGGGAGCTGTTTTTT

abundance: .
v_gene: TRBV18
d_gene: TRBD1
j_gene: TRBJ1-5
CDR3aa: CASSSGQNQPQHF
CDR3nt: TGTGCCAGCTCATCGGGACAGAATCAGCCCCAGCATTTT

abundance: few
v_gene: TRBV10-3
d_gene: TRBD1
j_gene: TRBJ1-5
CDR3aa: CAISGDRGNQPQHF
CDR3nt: TGTGCCATCAGTGGGGACAGGGGGAATCAGCCCCAGCATTTT

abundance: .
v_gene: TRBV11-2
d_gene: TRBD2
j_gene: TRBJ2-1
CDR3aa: CASSFGLGRAGNEQFF
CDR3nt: TGTGCCAGCAGCTTCGGTCTAGGGAGGGCCGGGAATGAGCAGTTCTTC

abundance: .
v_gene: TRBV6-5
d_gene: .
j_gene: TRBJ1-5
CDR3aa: CASSQTGSNQPQHF
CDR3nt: TGTGCCAGCAGTCAGACAGGTAGCAATCAGCCCCAGCATTTT

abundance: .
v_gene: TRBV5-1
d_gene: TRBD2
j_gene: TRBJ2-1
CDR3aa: CASRGVAGENEQFF
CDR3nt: TGCGCCAGCAGGGGGGTAGCGGGAGAAAATGAGCAGTTCTTC

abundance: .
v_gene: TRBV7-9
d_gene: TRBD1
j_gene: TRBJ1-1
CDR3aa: CASSTSGQGSGNTEAFF
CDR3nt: TGTGCCAGCAGCACATCGGGACAGGGCTCTGGGAACACTGAAGCTTTCTTT

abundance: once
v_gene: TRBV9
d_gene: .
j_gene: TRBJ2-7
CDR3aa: CASSVGQATLEQYF
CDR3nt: TGTGCCAGCAGCGTAGGACAGGCCACCCTGGAGCAGTACTTC

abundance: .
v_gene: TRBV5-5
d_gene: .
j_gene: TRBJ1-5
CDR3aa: CASSFGRANNQPQHF
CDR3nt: TGTGCCAGCAGCTTTGGCAGGGCCAACAATCAGCCCCAGCATTTT

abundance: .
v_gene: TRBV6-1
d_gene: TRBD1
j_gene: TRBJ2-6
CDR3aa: CASSAIPGQGAEGANVLTF
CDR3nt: TGTGCCAGCAGTGCCATACCGGGACAGGGAGCGGAAGGGGCCAACGTCCTGACTTTC

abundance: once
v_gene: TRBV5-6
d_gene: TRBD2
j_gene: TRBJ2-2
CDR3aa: CASSPWRGLAGAGELFF
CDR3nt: TGTGCCAGCAGCCCATGGAGAGGACTAGCGGGAGCCGGGGAGCTGTTTTTT

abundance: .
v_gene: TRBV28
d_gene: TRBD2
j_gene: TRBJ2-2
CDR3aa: CASSWGTSGVNTGELFF
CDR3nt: TGTGCCAGCAGTTGGGGGACTAGCGGGGTTAACACCGGGGAGCTATTTTTT

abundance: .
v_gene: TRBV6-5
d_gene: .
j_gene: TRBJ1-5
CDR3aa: CASSYRPGQSNQPQHF
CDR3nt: TGTGCCAGCAGTTACCGTCCAGGACAGAGCAATCAGCCCCAGCATTTT

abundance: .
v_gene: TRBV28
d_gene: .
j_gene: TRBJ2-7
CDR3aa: CASSFRRFEQYF
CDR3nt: TGTGCCAGCAGTTTTAGAAGGTTCGAGCAGTACTTC

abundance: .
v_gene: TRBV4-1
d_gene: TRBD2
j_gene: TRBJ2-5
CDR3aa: CASSRSVGAGREETQYF
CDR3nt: TGCGCCAGCAGCCGATCCGTGGGAGCGGGAAGGGAAGAGACCCAGTACTTC